This record concerns one T cell receptor (beta chain) sequence. Time point specified: pretreatment peripheral blood. The data stem from a study of PD-L1 blockade in urothelial cancer. Study overall: Males with urothelial cancer arising in the bladder constituted about 90% of the roughly 30 patients. There were a median of about 140,000 T cells in blood samples.

Profiled with immunoSEQ multiplex PCR; TCRdb holds only in-frame clones, not every one. Here the sample spans 40,000 to 55,000 clones, nearly 90% being singletons. The source is a donor aged 40 or over with urothelial cancer. This sample comprised PBMCs, obtained around atezolizumab (anti-PD-L1) treatment.

Written as DNA, the CDR3 is TGTGCCAGCAGCGTAGGGGTTGGACAGTACGAGCAGTACTTC. Translation gives CASSVGVGQYEQYF. This chain uses TRBV9 with TRBJ2-7; a weak D match, TRBD1 (6 bases). Germline V lookup: CDR1 SGDLS, CDR2 YYNGEE. Trimming took off 0 bases at V and 4 bases at J, with 11 bases between the two ends. The CDR3 is 14 residues long. The whole variable domain, filled in from reference TRBV9 and TRBJ2-7, reads DSGVTQTPKHLITATGQRVTLRCSPRSGDLSVYWYQQSLDQGLQFLIQYYNGEERAKGNILERFSAQQFPDLHSELNLSSLELGDSALYFCASSVGVGQYEQYFGPGTRLTVT.